This is a list of T cell receptor beta chains from one sample in a study of monozygotic twins with inflammatory bowel disease. TCRdb re-called the 5' RACE reads; every CDR3 protein appears as one record, without DNA. The table lists just over 300,000 distinct CDR3 sequences. Material: blood. These receptor sequences come from a human donor with ulcerative colitis or Crohn's disease, or a healthy co-twin of an affected twin (not recorded which). The CDR3 runs from the conserved cysteine through the conserved F or W. Fields, in order: J gene, V gene, CDR3 protein.

>TRBJ2-7|TRBV28
CASRTIPPGQDTYEQYF
>TRBJ1-2|TRBV30
CAWSLTAGSYTF
>TRBJ2-5|TRBV7-2
CASSLALGSETQYF
>TRBJ2-5|TRBV29-1
CTLPTGEKIQETQYF
>TRBJ1-1|TRBV20-1
CSAQRTGMNTEAFF
>TRBJ2-5|TRBV20-1
CSETDSETQYF
>TRBJ2-7|TRBV11-2
CASSWPEREVEEQYF
>TRBJ2-7|TRBV7-8
CASSLSLAGGPGPTYEQYF
>TRBJ2-4|TRBV4-3
CASSPRPGQEAKNIQYF
>TRBJ2-7|TRBV19
CASRQSPSFEQYF
>TRBJ1-5|TRBV28
CASSLNPGANSNQPQHF
>TRBJ1-3|TRBV15
CATSRKKRGYTGNTIYF
>TRBJ2-2|TRBV20-1
CSARGGGSGRGDTGELFF
>TRBJ2-5|TRBV11-2
CASSSSLDPGETQYF
>TRBJ1-1|TRBV5-1
CASSLTNMMNTEAFF
>TRBJ2-6|TRBV6-5
CASSYRTSGSPSGANVLTF
>TRBJ1-1|TRBV7-3
CASSLTPTTGGTEAFF
>TRBJ2-7|TRBV20-1
CSALVGVQQYF
>TRBJ1-5|TRBV20-1
CSAHTEPGTGDNQPQHF
>TRBJ2-5|TRBV7-2
CASSLLSGGFSETQYF
>TRBJ2-1|TRBV20-1
CSARAGGSTYNEQFF
>TRBJ1-4|TRBV2
CASSTRPGTNEKLFF
>TRBJ2-5|TRBV7-9
CASSSPSGRARETQYF
>TRBJ2-1|TRBV2
CASTRQGVGNEQFF
>TRBJ2-7|TRBV20-1
CSPDGREGIEQYF